This T cell receptor beta chain was recovered during a study of T cell repertoires in cytomegalovirus infection. Study background: HLA-B-restricted CMV epitopes that are well studied were used alongside recently identified HLA-C-restricted ones. The public TCR beta signatures pointed to both CMV infection and matching HLA type. Points from the study as a whole: In two of eight donors, the top clonotype was HLA-C-restricted CMV-specific.

This clonotype has a count of ten or more. Antigen unknown. TCRdb re-derived calls from the reads in MiXCR, one entry per CDR3 protein. The table has roughly 990,000 distinct CDR3 sequences, about a third seen once. The TCR sequence derives from a human donor in good health (CMV status not recorded). Some clones in this sample may be carry-over from other donors' samples. This sample comprised cultured CD8+ T cells from PBMCs, obtained from culture after CMV antigen stimulation.

For the CDR3, the DNA is TGTGCCAGCAGCCCGACAGGGGCCGCCAAAAACATTCAGTACTTC. This codes for CASSPTGAAKNIQYF. The V and J genes are TRBV7-2 and TRBJ2-4; TRBD1 matches at 8 bases. CDR1 and CDR2 from the germline V gene are SGHTA and FQGNSA. After removal of 5 bases from V and 1 base from J, the junction contained 4 bases not matched to a gene. This CDR3 contains 15 residues.